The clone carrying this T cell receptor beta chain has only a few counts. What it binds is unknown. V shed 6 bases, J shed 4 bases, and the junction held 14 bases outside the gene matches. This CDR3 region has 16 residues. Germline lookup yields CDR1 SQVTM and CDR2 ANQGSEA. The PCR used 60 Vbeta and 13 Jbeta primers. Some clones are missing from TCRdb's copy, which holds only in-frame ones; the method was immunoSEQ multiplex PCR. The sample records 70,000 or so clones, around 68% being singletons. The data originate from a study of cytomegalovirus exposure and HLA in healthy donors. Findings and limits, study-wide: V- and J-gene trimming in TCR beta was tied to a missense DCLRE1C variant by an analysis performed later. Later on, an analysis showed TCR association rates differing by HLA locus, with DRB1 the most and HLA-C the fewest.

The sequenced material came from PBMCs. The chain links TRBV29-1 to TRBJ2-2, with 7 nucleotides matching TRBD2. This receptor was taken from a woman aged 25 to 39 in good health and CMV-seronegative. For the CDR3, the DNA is TGCAGCGTCATTCTCCGGGGCGGGGGATTCACCGGGGAGCTGTTTTTT. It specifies CSVILRGGGFTGELFF.